These T cell receptor beta chains were read from a single sample in a study of patients and donors after allogeneic stem cell transplantation. From the RT-PCR reads, TCRdb called clonotypes with MiXCR, one entry per CDR3 protein. This sample has more than 850,000 distinct CDR3 sequences; more than 15% occur once, and the top ten carry around 6%. Sequenced material: blood, either unsorted or a sorted T cell fraction (not recorded which). These receptors originate from a human donor who was either an allogeneic HSCT recipient or a stem cell or donor lymphocyte infusion donor (not recorded which). It is not recorded whose cells these are; they may come from a transplant donor. Each CDR3 is given with its conserved first and last residue. A D gene is named only where the DNA matches it firmly. The size entry is marked missing in some rows and otherwise reads once, few, many or a size class.

d_gene: .; abundance: .; j_gene: TRBJ2-1; v_gene: TRBV6-5; CDR3nt: TGTGCCAGCAGTTACACTAGTAATGTAAATGAGCAGTTCTTC; CDR3aa: CASSYTSNVNEQFF
d_gene: .; abundance: .; j_gene: TRBJ2-3; v_gene: TRBV12-5; CDR3nt: TGTGCTAGTGGCGTTAAAGATACGCAGTATTTT; CDR3aa: CASGVKDTQYF
d_gene: TRBD2; abundance: .; j_gene: TRBJ2-7; v_gene: TRBV12-3/TRBV12-4; CDR3nt: TGTGCCAGCAGAGAGACTAGCGGGAGAGCGCGAGAGCAGTACTTC; CDR3aa: CASRETSGRAREQYF
d_gene: TRBD1; abundance: .; j_gene: TRBJ2-7; v_gene: TRBV3-1; CDR3nt: TGTGCCAGCAGCCAAGAGGAGTTAGGTCAGGGGGCCTACGAGCAGTACTTC; CDR3aa: CASSQEELGQGAYEQYF
d_gene: .; abundance: .; j_gene: TRBJ2-4; v_gene: TRBV12-3/TRBV12-4; CDR3nt: TGTGCCAGCAGTCCCTCCTCGGCGAAGCGCACTATTCAGTACTTC; CDR3aa: CASSPSSAKRTIQYF
d_gene: TRBD1; abundance: .; j_gene: TRBJ1-1; v_gene: TRBV12-3/TRBV12-4; CDR3nt: TGTGCCAGCAGTTTAGCGACGGGACAGGGGAGCACTGAAGCTTTCTTT; CDR3aa: CASSLATGQGSTEAFF
d_gene: .; abundance: few; j_gene: TRBJ2-2; v_gene: TRBV21-1; CDR3nt: TGTGCCAGCAGCCCAACGACAGGGAACACCGGGGAGCTGTTTTTT; CDR3aa: CASSPTTGNTGELFF
d_gene: .; abundance: .; j_gene: TRBJ2-7; v_gene: TRBV27; CDR3nt: TGTGCCAGCAGTCCGATTCACAAGAGCTCCTACGAGCAGTACTTC; CDR3aa: CASSPIHKSSYEQYF
d_gene: TRBD2; abundance: few; j_gene: TRBJ2-2; v_gene: TRBV11-2; CDR3nt: TGTGCCAGCAGCTTAGTACGGGGGGTATCCACCGGGGAGCTGTTTTTT; CDR3aa: CASSLVRGVSTGELFF
d_gene: TRBD2; abundance: many; j_gene: TRBJ2-2; v_gene: TRBV12-3/TRBV12-4; CDR3nt: TGTGCCAGCGGTCCTAGCGGGAACACCGGGGAGCTGTTTTTT; CDR3aa: CASGPSGNTGELFF
d_gene: .; abundance: few; j_gene: TRBJ2-1; v_gene: TRBV9; CDR3nt: TGTGCCAGCAGCGTAGACGACAGGGAGGATGAGCAGTTCTTC; CDR3aa: CASSVDDREDEQFF
d_gene: TRBD1; abundance: few; j_gene: TRBJ2-7; v_gene: TRBV9; CDR3nt: TGTGCCAGCAGCGCGGGACAGGCCTACGAGCAGTACTTC; CDR3aa: CASSAGQAYEQYF
d_gene: TRBD2; abundance: .; j_gene: TRBJ2-3; v_gene: TRBV9; CDR3nt: TGTGCCAGCAGCGGGGGCGGGCTAGCGGGGGGCCAAGATACGCAGTATTTT; CDR3aa: CASSGGGLAGGQDTQYF
d_gene: TRBD2; abundance: .; j_gene: TRBJ2-3; v_gene: TRBV6-1; CDR3nt: TGTGCCAGCAGAGAAGCGGGAGTTGTCCCAGATACGCAGTATTTT; CDR3aa: CASREAGVVPDTQYF
d_gene: .; abundance: .; j_gene: TRBJ2-7; v_gene: TRBV7-2; CDR3nt: TGTGCCAGCAGCAAAAGGGGGTCCTACGAGCAGTACTTC; CDR3aa: CASSKRGSYEQYF
d_gene: .; abundance: few; j_gene: TRBJ2-5; v_gene: TRBV7-3; CDR3nt: TGTGCCAGCAGCCTAGACAACGGGGAGACCCAGTACTTC; CDR3aa: CASSLDNGETQYF
d_gene: .; abundance: many; j_gene: TRBJ1-2; v_gene: TRBV6-5; CDR3nt: TGTGCCAGCAGTTACCAAGCCCTGAATGGCTACACCTTC; CDR3aa: CASSYQALNGYTF
d_gene: .; abundance: few; j_gene: TRBJ1-4; v_gene: TRBV30; CDR3nt: TGTGCCTGGAGTGTGGGGAATGAAAAACTGTTTTTT; CDR3aa: CAWSVGNEKLFF
d_gene: .; abundance: .; j_gene: TRBJ2-7; v_gene: TRBV7-8; CDR3nt: TGTGCCAGCACACTTAACAGGGCGAACGAGCAGTACTTC; CDR3aa: CASTLNRANEQYF
d_gene: TRBD1; abundance: .; j_gene: TRBJ1-1; v_gene: TRBV30; CDR3nt: TGTGCCTGGAGCGACGGGACAGGAGGATCTAACACTGAAGCTTTCTTT; CDR3aa: CAWSDGTGGSNTEAFF
d_gene: TRBD2; abundance: many; j_gene: TRBJ2-3; v_gene: TRBV12-3/TRBV12-4; CDR3nt: TGTGCCAGCAGAGAACTAGCGGGGGGGCCGGATACGCAGTATTTT; CDR3aa: CASRELAGGPDTQYF
d_gene: .; abundance: few; j_gene: TRBJ2-2; v_gene: TRBV6-5; CDR3nt: TGTGCCAGCAGTTACAGGGGTAGGAACACCGGGGAGCTGTTTTTT; CDR3aa: CASSYRGRNTGELFF
d_gene: .; abundance: .; j_gene: TRBJ1-4; v_gene: TRBV12-3/TRBV12-4; CDR3nt: TGTGCCAGCAGTTTAGTAGAGAAGGGAGATGAAAAACTGTTTTTT; CDR3aa: CASSLVEKGDEKLFF
d_gene: .; abundance: few; j_gene: TRBJ2-3; v_gene: TRBV20-1; CDR3nt: TGCAGTGCCGGGTCCGGGAGCACAGATACGCAGTATTTT; CDR3aa: CSAGSGSTDTQYF
d_gene: .; abundance: .; j_gene: TRBJ2-5; v_gene: TRBV7-8; CDR3nt: TGTGCCAGCAGCTCCCCCCCGGAGGGGATAAAAGAGACCCAGTACTTC; CDR3aa: CASSSPPEGIKETQYF
d_gene: .; abundance: .; j_gene: TRBJ1-6; v_gene: TRBV6-1; CDR3nt: TGTGCCAGCGCGAGTGGAGGGGCCTCACCCCTCCACTTT; CDR3aa: CASASGGASPLHF
d_gene: TRBD1; abundance: .; j_gene: TRBJ1-1; v_gene: TRBV29-1; CDR3nt: TGCAGCGTTGTGGGACAGGGACGTGTCACTGAAGCTTTCTTT; CDR3aa: CSVVGQGRVTEAFF